This TCR beta chain is from a study of T-cell reconstitution after alpha-beta-depleted transplantation in children. Study-wide findings and caveats: At day 60, the high TCRbeta diversity found in some patients originated from recipient T cells and thymic progenitors that had survived. Most T-cell counts and diversity one year after the transplant came from T cells that were newly produced. Alpha-beta T cells about two months after transplant reportedly derived from several hundred expanded graft clones.

Remarks on this clonotype: Antigen specificity is unknown.

The CDR3 length is 14 residues. Looked up from germline, CDR1 is SGHRS and CDR2 is YFSETQ. V was pared by 0 bases and J by 5 bases, with 11 bases between. Library preparation (for TCRbeta) was performed with unique molecular identifiers. TCRdb recomputed calls from the PCR reads with MiXCR, one row per CDR3 protein. This repertoire shows 750,000 to 950,000 distinct CDR3 sequences, 16% found once; its top ten account for just under 5%. The origin of this receptor is a male patient younger than 18 who had a stem cell transplant for acute lymphoblastic leukemia, so the T cells may come from the graft donor. This sequence joins TRBV5-1 and TRBJ2-5, with no clear D. The sequenced sample was PBMCs, mostly from graft donor cells, obtained 360 days after TCRalphabeta/CD19-depleted stem cell transplant. The CDR3 sequence: CASSLGPTVETQYF. Here the CDR3 DNA reads TGCGCCAGCAGCTTGGGACCCACAGTGGAGACCCAGTACTTC. The full variable domain, its missing parts supplied by reference TRBV5-1 and TRBJ2-5, is KAGVTQTPRYLIKTRGQQVTLSCSPISGHRSVSWYQQTPGQGLQFLFEYFSETQRNKGNFPGRFSGRQFSNSRSEMNVSTLELGDSALYLCASSLGPTVETQYFGPGTRLLVL.